The 19 T cell receptor beta chains given below trace back to one sample, sequenced in a study of shared clonotypes between healthy human individuals. TCRdb keeps only in-frame clones here, not all; method: immunoSEQ multiplex PCR. The top ten hold around 0.35% of the sample, which has roughly 2,300,000 clones, less than 95% seen once. The sequenced sample was naive CD4+ T cells from PBMCs. Specified subset: CD45RA+ positively selected. These receptor sequences come from a man aged 18 to 29 in good health. Some clones in this sample may be carry-over from other donors' samples.

The chain recombines TRBV10-3 with TRBJ2-1; D remains unclear. Trimming took off 3 bases at V and 0 bases at J, with 12 bases between the two ends. This CDR3 has 16 amino acids. CDR1 is ENHRY and CDR2 is SYGVKD in the germline V gene. The CDR3 here is CAISDLRTGSYNEQFF. CDR3 coding DNA: TGTGCCATCAGTGACTTGAGGACGGGCTCCTACAATGAGCAGTTCTTC.

The chain recombines TRBV6-5 with TRBJ2-7; 7 bases agree with TRBD1. Per the germline V gene, CDR1 is MNHEY and CDR2 is SVGAGI. The CDR3 contains 12 residues. V lost 10 bases, J lost 4 bases, and 7 bases stayed unmatched. The CDR3 sequence is CATRQGSYEQYF. The DNA for the CDR3 is TGTGCCACCAGACAGGGTTCGTACGAGCAGTACTTC.

The chain combines TRBV6-4 with TRBJ1-2, with TRBD1 matching over 12 bases. In germline, CDR1 is MRHNA, CDR2 SNTAGT. J lost 0 bases, V lost 6 bases, and 8 bases had no gene match. This CDR3 is 17 amino acids long. CDR3 coding DNA: TGTGCCAGCAGGCGCCTGGGACAGGGGGCATCTAACTATGGCTACACCTTC. Its translation: CASRRLGQGASNYGYTF.

Regarding this clone: Additional DNA sequences in this sample encode the identical CDR3. This rearrangement joins TRBV30 to TRBJ2-1; 7 bases map to TRBD2. Germline V gene data show CDR1 as GTSNPN and CDR2 as SVGIG (reference sequence). V trimming: 0 bases; J trimming: 0 bases; junction bases outside the gene matches: 5. This CDR3 comprises 16 residues. CDR3 in DNA: TGTGCCTGGAGTGTACTCGGCGGGAGCTCCTACAATGAGCAGTTCTTC. It translates to CAWSVLGGSSYNEQFF.

The chain couples TRBV28 to TRBJ2-3, with 13 nucleotides matching TRBD2. V dropped 4 bases and J dropped 2; count of bases not matched to a gene: 3. This CDR3 spans 16 amino acids. The germline CDR1 and CDR2 sequences are MDHEN and SYDVKM. CDR3 region: CASSSGTSGITDTQYF. For the CDR3, the DNA is TGTGCCAGCAGTTCCGGGACTAGCGGGATCACAGATACGCAGTATTTT.

The chain employs TRBV7-3 and TRBJ2-7; TRBD2 might be the D (5 bases). From germline, CDR1 is SGHTA and CDR2 FQGTGA. The germline V and J ends were trimmed by 5 bases and 4 bases, with 15 bases remaining between them. CDR3 length: 14 residues. The CDR3 sequence is CASSISGQPYEQYF. CDR3 nucleotides: TGTGCCAGCAGCATAAGCGGTCAGCCTTACGAGCAGTACTTC.

The count of this clone is one. Additional DNA sequences in this sample encode the identical CDR3. The chain combines TRBV4-1 with TRBJ1-2; D is undetermined. Per germline, CDR1 MGHRA and CDR2 YSYEKL. The V end lost 4 bases, the J end lost 4 bases, and 7 bases lay between the germline ends. The CDR3 totals 12 residues. The CDR3, as DNA: TGCGCCAGCAGCCCTGGACCCTATGGCTACACCTTC. Protein product: CASSPGPYGYTF.

The V and J genes are TRBV19 and TRBJ1-4, with no clear D. Germline V gene sequence: CDR1 LNHDA, CDR2 SQIVND (reference sequence). V was cut by 8 bases and J by 0 bases, with 4 bases left in between. The CDR3 is 12 residues long. CDR3 region: CASCATNEKLFF. The CDR3 nucleotides read TGTGCCAGTTGTGCAACTAATGAAAAACTGTTTTTT.

This chain's CDR3 is CASSLSGLASGGYTF. The CDR3 nucleotides read TGTGCCAGCAGTTTATCTGGTCTTGCATCGGGCGGCTACACCTTC. The chain is built from TRBV28 and TRBJ1-2; no reliable D call. Trimming left V 1 base short and J 8 bases short, with 17 bases between. Germline V gene data show CDR1 as MDHEN and CDR2 as SYDVKM. The length of the CDR3 is 15 residues.

The chain has TRBV2 and TRBJ2-2, with D tentatively TRBD1 (6 bases). The V gene's germline CDR1 is SNHLY and CDR2 FYNNEI. There are 15 residues in the CDR3. The ends were cut back, 7 bases at V and 0 bases at J, with 12 bases in the middle. This CDR3 reads CASTARTANTGELFF. The CDR3 DNA is TGTGCCAGCACAGCAAGGACAGCGAACACCGGGGAGCTGTTTTTT.

The J gene is TRBJ2-7, the V gene TRBV5-1; TRBD2 matches 9 bases. The CDR3 loop spans 17 amino acids. The junction had 8 bases not matched to a gene; V was cut back by 0 bases and J by 1 base. Germline V gene sequence: CDR1 SGHRS, CDR2 YFSETQ. The CDR3 DNA reads TGCGCCAGCAGCTTGGGTGGGGCTAGCGGGAATTCCTACGAGCAGTACTTC. Residues: CASSLGGASGNSYEQYF.

The gene calls are TRBV20-1 and TRBJ2-4, with D uncertain. V lost 0 bases, J lost 13 bases, and 10 bases lay in between. The CDR3 runs to 11 residues. Germline V gene lookup returns CDR1 DFQATT and CDR2 SNEGSKA (reference sequence). CDR3 sequence reads: CSARDVDLQYF. In DNA, the CDR3 is TGCAGTGCTAGAGATGTTGACCTCCAGTACTTC.

As concerns this clone: Other DNA sequences within the sample encode an identical CDR3. V is TRBV28 and J is TRBJ2-3; D is perhaps TRBD1 (5 bases). This CDR3 contains 13 residues. V gave up 2 bases and J gave up 3 bases, with 6 bases separating them. Germline assignment: CDR1 MDHEN and CDR2 SYDVKM. The CDR3 DNA is TGTGCCAGCAGTTTAGGGGCTACAGATACGCAGTATTTT. Its protein product is CASSLGATDTQYF.

This chain joins TRBV11-2 and TRBJ2-7; D is unclear. Germline V CDR1 and CDR2: SGHAT, FQNNGV. This CDR3 region has 15 residues. Deletions cut 3 bases from V and 0 bases from J, with 12 bases between. CDR3 in amino acids: CASSFTAPSSYEQYF. DNA for the CDR3: TGTGCCAGCAGCTTTACAGCTCCCTCCTCCTACGAGCAGTACTTC.

This chain joins TRBV15 and TRBJ2-7; 13 nucleotides line up with TRBD2. Germline-derived CDR1 and CDR2 are LNHNV and YYDKDF (reference sequence). The CDR3 is made up of 16 amino acids. The V gene end was trimmed by 1 base and the J gene end by 3 bases; junction bases not matched to a gene: 3. DNA of the CDR3: TGTGCCACCAGCAGAGGGACTAGCGGGGGCAACTACGAGCAGTACTTC. Residues: CATSRGTSGGNYEQYF.

This chain uses TRBV5-4 with TRBJ2-7; 9 nucleotides align to TRBD2. Germline V gives CDR1 SGHNT, CDR2 YYREEE (reference sequence). The junction had 1 base not matched to a gene; V was cut back by 2 bases and J by 1 base. This CDR3 has 14 residues. CDR3 sequence (DNA): TGTGCCAGCAGCTTTGCGGGAGGGTCCTACGAGCAGTACTTC. It specifies CASSFAGGSYEQYF.

CDR3 protein: CASSELRQATQYF. DNA for the CDR3: TGTGCCAGCAGTGAACTCAGGCAGGCGACCCAGTACTTC. The V and J genes are TRBV2 and TRBJ2-5; D ambiguous. The CDR3 runs to 13 residues. V was cut by 2 bases and J by 7 bases, with 11 bases left in between. Germline V gene lookup returns CDR1 SNHLY and CDR2 FYNNEI.

This clone was seen a single time. The chain has TRBV28 and TRBJ1-2; D might be TRBD1 (6 bases). The length of the CDR3 is 12 residues. Per germline, CDR1 MDHEN and CDR2 SYDVKM. Trimming cost V 8 bases and J 12 bases, with 19 bases left between them. The DNA for the CDR3 is TGTGCCAGCGGGACTGGGAAGGGGGTTGACACCTTC. Encoded protein: CASGTGKGVDTF.

In its sample, this clone was seen once. The chain joins TRBV7-2 to TRBJ2-2; D gene unclear. Trimming took off 2 bases at V and 4 bases at J, with 8 bases between the two ends. CDR3 size: 14 residues. Germline V gene lookup returns CDR1 SGHTA and CDR2 FQGNSA. The CDR3 sequence is CASSLISGTGELFF. DNA for the CDR3: TGTGCCAGCAGCTTAATTTCGGGCACCGGGGAGCTGTTTTTT.